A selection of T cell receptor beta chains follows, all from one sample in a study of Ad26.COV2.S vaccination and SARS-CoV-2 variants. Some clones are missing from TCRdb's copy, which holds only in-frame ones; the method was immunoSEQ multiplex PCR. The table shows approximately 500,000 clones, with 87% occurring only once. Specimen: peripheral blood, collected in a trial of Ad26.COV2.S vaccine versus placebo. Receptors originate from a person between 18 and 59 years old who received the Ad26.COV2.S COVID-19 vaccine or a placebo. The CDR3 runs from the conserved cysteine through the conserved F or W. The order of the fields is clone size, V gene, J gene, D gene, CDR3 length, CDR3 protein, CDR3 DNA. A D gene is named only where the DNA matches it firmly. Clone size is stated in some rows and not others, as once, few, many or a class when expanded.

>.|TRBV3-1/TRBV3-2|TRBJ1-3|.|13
CASSQDAGDTIYF
TGTGCCAGCAGCCAAGATGCGGGAGACACCATATATTTT
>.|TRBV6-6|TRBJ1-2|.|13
CASSYRLNYGYTF
TGTGCCAGCAGTTACAGACTCAACTATGGCTACACCTTC
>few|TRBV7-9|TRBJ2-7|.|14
CASRSPGISYEQYF
TGTGCCAGCAGATCACCCGGGATCTCCTACGAGCAGTACTTC
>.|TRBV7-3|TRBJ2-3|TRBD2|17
CASSLTTGGSGGSSQYF
TGTGCCAGCAGCTTAACGACGGGCGGGAGCGGCGGGAGTTCGCAGTATTTT
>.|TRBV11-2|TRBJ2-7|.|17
CASSPALGVGGGGEQYF
TGTGCCAGCAGCCCGGCGCTTGGGGTAGGCGGGGGCGGCGAGCAGTACTTC
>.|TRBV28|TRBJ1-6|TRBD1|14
CASSLGQGNSPLHF
TGTGCCAGCAGTTTGGGACAGGGAAATTCACCCCTCCACTTT
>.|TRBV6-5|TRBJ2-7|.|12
CASSSTMVEQYF
TGTGCCAGCAGTTCCACTATGGTCGAGCAGTACTTC
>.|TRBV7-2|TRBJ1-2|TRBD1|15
CASSLAGTGLPGYTF
TGTGCCAGCAGCTTAGCGGGGACAGGTCTACCTGGCTACACCTTC
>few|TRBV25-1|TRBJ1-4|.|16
CASSEVSRALGEKLFF
TGTGCCAGCAGTGAAGTATCCAGGGCGTTAGGGGAAAAACTGTTTTTT
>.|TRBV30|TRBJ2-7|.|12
CAWSQASYEQYF
TGTGCCTGGAGTCAGGCCTCCTACGAGCAGTACTTC
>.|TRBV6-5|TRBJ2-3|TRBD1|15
CASSPDRGHTDTQYF
TGTGCCAGCAGTCCGGACAGGGGACACACAGATACGCAGTATTTT
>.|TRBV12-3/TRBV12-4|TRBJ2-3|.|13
CASSGGQADTQYF
TGTGCCAGCAGTGGGGGACAAGCAGATACGCAGTATTTT
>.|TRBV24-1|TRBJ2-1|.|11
CATRDADEQFF
TGTGCCACCAGGGATGCCGATGAGCAGTTCTTC
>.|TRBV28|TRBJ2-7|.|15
CASSSERAHSYEQYF
TGTGCCAGCAGTTCCGAGCGGGCTCATTCCTACGAGCAGTACTTC
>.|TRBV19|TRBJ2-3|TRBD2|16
CASSMALAGNLDTQYF
TGTGCCAGTAGTATGGCGCTAGCGGGAAATCTAGATACGCAGTATTTT
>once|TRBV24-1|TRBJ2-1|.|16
CATSDWAGSRVNEQFF
TGTGCCACCAGTGATTGGGCAGGGAGTCGGGTCAATGAGCAGTTCTTC
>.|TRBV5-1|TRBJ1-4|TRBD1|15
CASSWGGTGGEKLFF
TGCGCCAGCAGCTGGGGTGGGACAGGTGGTGAAAAACTGTTTTTT
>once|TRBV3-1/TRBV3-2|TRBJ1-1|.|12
CASSQFEAEAFF
TGTGCCAGCAGCCAATTCGAGGCTGAAGCTTTCTTT
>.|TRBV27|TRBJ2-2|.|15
CASSFILGPPGELFF
TGTGCCAGCAGTTTTATTCTAGGCCCGCCCGGGGAGCTGTTTTTT
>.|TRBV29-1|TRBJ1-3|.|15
CSVAPQEGDGNTIYF
TGCAGCGTGGCGCCGCAAGAGGGTGATGGAAACACCATATATTTT
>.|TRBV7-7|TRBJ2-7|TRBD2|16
CASSLGKRLAGDEQYF
TGTGCCAGCAGCTTGGGTAAGAGGCTAGCGGGAGACGAGCAGTACTTC
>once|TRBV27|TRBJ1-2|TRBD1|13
CASSLGRGYGYTF
TGTGCCAGCAGTTTAGGCAGGGGGTACGGCTACACCTTC
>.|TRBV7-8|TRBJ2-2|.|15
CASSSQGTHTGELFF
TGTGCCAGCAGCTCACAGGGGACTCACACCGGGGAGCTGTTTTTT
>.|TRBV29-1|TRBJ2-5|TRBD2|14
CSVGVAGVQETQYF
TGCAGCGTTGGGGTAGCGGGTGTTCAAGAGACCCAGTACTTC
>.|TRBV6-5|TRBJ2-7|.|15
CASSYAGNTNYEQYF
TGTGCCAGCAGTTATGCTGGGAACACCAACTACGAGCAGTACTTC
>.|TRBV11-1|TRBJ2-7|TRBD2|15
CASSALGLAPWEQYF
TGTGCCAGCAGCGCCTTGGGACTAGCTCCGTGGGAGCAGTACTTC
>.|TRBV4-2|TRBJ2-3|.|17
CASSPYKLGGGTDTQYF
TGTGCCAGCAGCCCCTACAAGTTGGGCGGTGGCACAGATACGCAGTATTTT
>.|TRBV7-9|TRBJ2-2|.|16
CASSFDGRAGTGELFF
TGTGCCAGCAGCTTCGACGGGAGAGCAGGAACCGGGGAGCTGTTTTTT
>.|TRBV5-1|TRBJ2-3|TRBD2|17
CASSLQTGTSGKDTQYF
TGCGCCAGCAGCCTCCAAACCGGGACTAGCGGGAAGGATACGCAGTATTTT
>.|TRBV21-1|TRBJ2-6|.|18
CASSNRDKTLSGANVLTF
TGTGCCAGCAGCAACCGAGACAAGACACTCTCTGGGGCCAACGTCCTGACTTTC
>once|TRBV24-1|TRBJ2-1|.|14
CATSGLQGYNEQFF
TGTGCCACCAGTGGCCTCCAGGGTTACAATGAGCAGTTCTTC
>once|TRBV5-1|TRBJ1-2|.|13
CASSSRTLYGYTF
TGCGCCAGCAGCAGTCGGACCCTATATGGCTACACCTTC
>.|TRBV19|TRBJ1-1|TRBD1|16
CASSNNLQGAPTEAFF
TGTGCCAGTAGTAACAATTTACAGGGGGCGCCCACTGAAGCTTTCTTT
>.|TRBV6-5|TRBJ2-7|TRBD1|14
CASTRGQEIGEQYF
TGTGCCAGTACACGAGGACAGGAAATAGGCGAGCAGTACTTC
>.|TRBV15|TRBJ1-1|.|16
CATSRDGQAVGTEAFF
TGTGCCACCAGCAGAGATGGGCAAGCTGTTGGGACTGAAGCTTTCTTT
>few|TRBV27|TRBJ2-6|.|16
CASSWIPSSGANVLTF
TGTGCCAGCAGTTGGATCCCTAGCTCTGGGGCCAACGTCCTGACTTTC
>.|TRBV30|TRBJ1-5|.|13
CAWSAATDQPQHF
TGTGCCTGGAGTGCCGCGACTGATCAGCCCCAGCATTTT
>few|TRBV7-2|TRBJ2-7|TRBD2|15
CASSPRTSGAYEQYF
TGTGCCAGCAGCCCCCGGACTAGCGGAGCCTACGAGCAGTACTTC
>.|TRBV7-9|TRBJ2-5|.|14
CASSFSVGRETQYF
TGTGCCAGCAGCTTTAGTGTAGGACGGGAGACCCAGTACTTC
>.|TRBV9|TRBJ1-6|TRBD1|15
CASSVRTGDNSPLHF
TGTGCCAGCAGCGTACGGACAGGGGATAATTCACCCCTCCACTTT
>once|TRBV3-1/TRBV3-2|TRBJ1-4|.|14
CASSQIWGNEKLFF
TGTGCCAGCAGCCAGATCTGGGGCAATGAAAAACTGTTTTTT
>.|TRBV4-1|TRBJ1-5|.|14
CASSQDFFRQPQHF
TGCGCCAGCAGCCAAGATTTCTTTCGTCAGCCCCAGCATTTT
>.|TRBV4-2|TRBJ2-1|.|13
CASSQDLLESQFF
TGTGCCAGCAGCCAAGATCTGCTAGAGTCGCAGTTCTTC
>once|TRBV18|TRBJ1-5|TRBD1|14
CASSLGTANQPQHF
TGTGCCAGCTCTCTCGGGACAGCGAATCAGCCCCAGCATTTT
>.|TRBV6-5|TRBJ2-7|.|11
CASSYLYEQYF
TGTGCCAGCAGTTATCTCTACGAGCAGTACTTC
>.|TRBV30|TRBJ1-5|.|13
CAWSGKSVQPQHF
TGTGCCTGGAGTGGTAAATCGGTTCAGCCCCAGCATTTT
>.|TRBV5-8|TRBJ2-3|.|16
CASNTRRPLSTDTQYF
TGTGCCAGCAACACGCGGCGTCCGTTAAGCACAGATACGCAGTATTTT
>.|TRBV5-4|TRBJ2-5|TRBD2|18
CASSLGLAGGGRGETQYF
TGTGCCAGCAGCTTAGGGCTAGCGGGAGGTGGCAGGGGAGAGACCCAGTACTTC
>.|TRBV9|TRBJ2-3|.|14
CASSPGPAPHTQYF
TGTGCCAGCAGTCCGGGACCAGCACCTCATACGCAGTATTTT
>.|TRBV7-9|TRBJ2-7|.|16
CASSQPDRMGGYEQYF
TGTGCCAGCAGCCAGCCGGACAGAATGGGTGGGTACGAGCAGTACTTC
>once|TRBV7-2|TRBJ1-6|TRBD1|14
CASSPTGVVIPLHF
TGTGCCAGCAGCCCTACAGGGGTCGTCATACCCCTCCACTTT
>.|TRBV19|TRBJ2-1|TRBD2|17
CASSAGLAGLPYNEQFF
TGTGCCAGTAGTGCCGGACTAGCGGGACTACCCTACAATGAGCAGTTCTTC
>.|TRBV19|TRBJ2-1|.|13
CASSIQEGNEQFF
TGTGCCAGTAGTATTCAGGAAGGCAATGAGCAGTTCTTC